This T cell receptor (beta chain) was observed in a study of early T cells in non-severe SARS-CoV-2 infection. Study context: From unsorted whole blood, bulk RNA was sequenced, and the chains remained unpaired.

TCRdb reanalysed the 5' RACE reads using MiXCR and keeps one entry per CDR3 protein. The sample lists roughly 68,000 distinct CDR3 sequences; about 4.9% were seen once. This clonotype has a count of ten or more. The length of the CDR3 is 12 residues. Germline V gene lookup returns CDR1 LGHDT and CDR2 YNNKEL (reference sequence). Between the trimmed V and J ends, which lost 4 bases and 6 bases, there was a span of 4 bases. V and J are TRBV3-1 and TRBJ2-6; D remains ambiguous. The clonotype originates from an adult who was a healthcare worker with PCR-confirmed SARS-CoV-2 infection or an uninfected control (not recorded which). Sequenced: whole blood. The CDR3 reads CASSPPANVLTF. CDR3 in DNA: TGTGCCAGCAGCCCGCCGGCCAACGTCCTGACTTTC.